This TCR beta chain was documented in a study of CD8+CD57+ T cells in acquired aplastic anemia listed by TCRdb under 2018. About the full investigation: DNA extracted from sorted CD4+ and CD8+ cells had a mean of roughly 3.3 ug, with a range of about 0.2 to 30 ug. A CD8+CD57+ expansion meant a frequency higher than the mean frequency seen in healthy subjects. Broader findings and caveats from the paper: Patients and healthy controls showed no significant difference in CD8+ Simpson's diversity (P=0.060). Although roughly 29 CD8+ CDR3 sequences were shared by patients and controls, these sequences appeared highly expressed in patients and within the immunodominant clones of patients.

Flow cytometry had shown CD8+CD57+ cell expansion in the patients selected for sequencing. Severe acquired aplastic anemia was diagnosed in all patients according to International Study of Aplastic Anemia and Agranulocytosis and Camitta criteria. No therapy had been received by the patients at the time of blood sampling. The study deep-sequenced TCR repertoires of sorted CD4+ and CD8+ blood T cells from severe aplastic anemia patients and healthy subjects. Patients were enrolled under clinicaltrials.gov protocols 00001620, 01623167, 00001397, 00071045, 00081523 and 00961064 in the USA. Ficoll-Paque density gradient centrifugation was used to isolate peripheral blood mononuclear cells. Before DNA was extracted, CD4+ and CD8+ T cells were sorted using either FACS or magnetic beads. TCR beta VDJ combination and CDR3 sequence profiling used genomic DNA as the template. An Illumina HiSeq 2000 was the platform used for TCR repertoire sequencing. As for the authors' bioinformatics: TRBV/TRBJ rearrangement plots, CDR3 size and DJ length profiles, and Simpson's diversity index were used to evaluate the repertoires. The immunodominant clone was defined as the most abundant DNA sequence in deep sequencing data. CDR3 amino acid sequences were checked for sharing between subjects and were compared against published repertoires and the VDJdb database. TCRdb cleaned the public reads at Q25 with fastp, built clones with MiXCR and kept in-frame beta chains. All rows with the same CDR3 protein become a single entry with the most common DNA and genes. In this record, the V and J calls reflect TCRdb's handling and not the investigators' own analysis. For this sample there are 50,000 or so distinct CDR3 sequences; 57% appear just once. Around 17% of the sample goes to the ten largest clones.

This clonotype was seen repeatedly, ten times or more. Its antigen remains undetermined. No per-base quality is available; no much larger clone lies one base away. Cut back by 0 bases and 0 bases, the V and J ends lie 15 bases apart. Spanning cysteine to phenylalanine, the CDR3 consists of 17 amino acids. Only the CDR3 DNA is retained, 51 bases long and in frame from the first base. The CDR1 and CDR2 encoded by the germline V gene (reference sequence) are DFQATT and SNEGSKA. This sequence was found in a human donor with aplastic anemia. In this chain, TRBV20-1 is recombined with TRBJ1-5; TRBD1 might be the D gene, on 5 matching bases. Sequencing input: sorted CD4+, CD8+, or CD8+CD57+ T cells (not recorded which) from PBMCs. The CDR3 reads CSARDLNRTYSNQPQHF. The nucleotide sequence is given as TGCAGTGCTAGAGATCTAAACAGGACGTATAGCAATCAGCCCCAGCATTTT.